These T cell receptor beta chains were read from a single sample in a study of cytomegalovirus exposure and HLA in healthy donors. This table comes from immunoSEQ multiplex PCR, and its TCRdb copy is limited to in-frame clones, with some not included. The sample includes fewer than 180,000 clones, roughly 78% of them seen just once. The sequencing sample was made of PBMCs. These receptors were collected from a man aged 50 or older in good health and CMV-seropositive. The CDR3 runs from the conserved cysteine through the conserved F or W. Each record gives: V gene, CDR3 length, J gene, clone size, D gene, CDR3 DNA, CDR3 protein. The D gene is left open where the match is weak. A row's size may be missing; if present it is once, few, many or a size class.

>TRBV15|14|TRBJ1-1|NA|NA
TGTGCCACCAGCACGAGGCGGGACCGATATGAAGCTTTCTTT
CATSTRRDRYEAFF
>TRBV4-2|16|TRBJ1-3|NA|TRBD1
TGTGCCAGCAGCCAAGAAGGGACAGGGATCGGAAACACCATATATTTT
CASSQEGTGIGNTIYF
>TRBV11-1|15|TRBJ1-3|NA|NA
TGTGCCAGCAGACCTACAGGGAGCGTTGGAAACACCATATATTTT
CASRPTGSVGNTIYF
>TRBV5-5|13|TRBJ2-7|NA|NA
TGTGCCAGCAACCTAACAGGGTCTTACGAGCAGTACTTC
CASNLTGSYEQYF
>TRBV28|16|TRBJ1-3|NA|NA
TGTGCCAGCAGTCAACGCGGGGGTTACCGCGGAAACACCATATATTTT
CASSQRGGYRGNTIYF
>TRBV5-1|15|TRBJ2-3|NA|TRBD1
TGCGCCAGCAGCCCGGGACAGGGGGTTGGAGATACGCAGTATTTT
CASSPGQGVGDTQYF
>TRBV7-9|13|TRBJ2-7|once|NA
TGTGCCAGCAGCTTAGACAGGGCTGACGAGCAGTACTTC
CASSLDRADEQYF
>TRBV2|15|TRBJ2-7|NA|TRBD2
TGTGCCAGTGGACTAGCGGGAGCCCCCCTAAACGAGCAGTACTTC
CASGLAGAPLNEQYF
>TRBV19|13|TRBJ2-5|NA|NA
TGTGCCAGTAGGACAGGACAACAAGAGACCCAGTACTTC
CASRTGQQETQYF
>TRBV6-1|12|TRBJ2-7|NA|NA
TGTGCCAGCAGTCCACGGTTATACGAGCAGTACTTC
CASSPRLYEQYF
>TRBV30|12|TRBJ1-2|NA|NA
TGTGCCTGGACAATCTCAGCAGGGCGCTCCACCTTC
CAWTISAGRSTF
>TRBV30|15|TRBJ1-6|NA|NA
TGTGCCTGGACCCGGGGGGGTTCCTATAATTCACCCCTCCACTTT
CAWTRGGSYNSPLHF
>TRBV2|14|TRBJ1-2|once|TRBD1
TGTGCCAGCAGTCCCAGGGGGGCTGAGGATGGCTACACCTTC
CASSPRGAEDGYTF
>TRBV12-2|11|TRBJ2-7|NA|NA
TGTGCAAGTCGCCGACTGGGCGAGCAGTACTTC
CASRRLGEQYF
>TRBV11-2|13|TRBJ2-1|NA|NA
TGTGCCAGCAGCTTAGGGAGGTACAATGAGCAGTTCTTC
CASSLGRYNEQFF
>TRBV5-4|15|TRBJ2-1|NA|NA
TGTGCCAGCAGCTTGGCCGGGGTTCTAGCAAATGAGCAGTTCTTC
CASSLAGVLANEQFF
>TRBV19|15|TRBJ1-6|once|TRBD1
TGTGCCAGTGGCAGAGGGACAGGGTATAATTCACCCCTCCACTTT
CASGRGTGYNSPLHF
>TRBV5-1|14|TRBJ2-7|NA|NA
TGCGCCAGCAGCTTGGGACAGCCCCCTGTCGAGCAGTACTTC
CASSLGQPPVEQYF
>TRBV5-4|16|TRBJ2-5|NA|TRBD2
TGTGCCAGCAGCCTTGGGGTTGCGGGAGGGGGAGAGACCCAGTACTTC
CASSLGVAGGGETQYF
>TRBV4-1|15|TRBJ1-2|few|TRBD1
TGCGCCAGCAGCCATCCCACAGGGGGCAACTATGGCTACACCTTC
CASSHPTGGNYGYTF